This TCR beta chain was observed in a study of blood T cell repertoires in COVID-19. Study at large: Both acute and convalescent COVID-19 samples were obtained from the United States, Italy and Spain. T cells, B-cell-depleted T cells, or PBMCs provided the cDNA or gDNA that served as material.

V lost 1 base to trimming and J lost 6 bases; unmatched junction nucleotides: 9. Germline CDR1 is GTSNPN and CDR2 is SVGIG (reference sequence). The CDR3 loop spans 15 amino acids. Original handling: Estimates of nucleated cell counts were drawn from the amplification of reference gene primers. Data came from immunoSEQ multiplex PCR; TCRdb stores just in-frame clones and leaves some out. Clone size and the V and J calls come from that table; the DNA yielded D and trimming. This table holds about 50,000 clones, 86% found once. Sample: peripheral blood. The chain recombines TRBV30 with TRBJ1-2; TRBD1 agrees at 9 bases. The receptor was isolated from a human donor in a cohort sampled during active COVID-19. This chain's CDR3 is CAWSARTGALDGYTF. CDR3 in DNA: TGTGCCTGGAGTGCCCGGACAGGGGCTCTGGATGGCTACACCTTC.